This TCR beta chain was recorded in a study of T-cell reconstitution after alpha-beta-depleted transplantation in children. General observations from the study: Some patients' high day-60 TCRbeta diversity was traced to surviving recipient T cells and thymic progenitors.

There are a few counts of this clonotype. Its antigen remains unidentified. The J segment lost 9 bases and the V segment lost 2 bases, leaving 6 bases of the junction unmatched. This CDR3 region has 15 residues. CDR1 and CDR2 from the germline V gene are LGHDT and YNNKEL (reference sequence). For TCRbeta, the library was prepared with unique molecular identifiers. TCRdb ran MiXCR on the PCR reads and lists one entry per CDR3 protein. The sample includes about 870,000 distinct CDR3 sequences, 15% to 20% seen only once; the top ten take around 5%. The receptor was isolated from a male patient aged 10-17 years who had a stem cell transplant for acute lymphoblastic leukemia, so the T cells may come from the graft donor. Specimen: PBMCs, mostly from graft donor cells, collected 360 days after TCRalphabeta/CD19-depleted stem cell transplant. The rearrangement links TRBV3-1 to TRBJ2-1; TRBD2 matches at 11 bases. The CDR3 loop is CASSQLAGGPSEQFF. The CDR3, as DNA: TGTGCCAGCAGCCAATTAGCGGGAGGGCCAAGTGAGCAGTTCTTC.